This TCR beta chain was sequenced for a study of T cells in Graves' hyperthyroidism and ophthalmopathy. Ten or more counts support this clonotype. Germline V lookup: CDR1 KGHSH, CDR2 LQKENI. V was trimmed by 4 bases and J by 5 bases, leaving 10 bases between them. This CDR3 contains 13 residues. Template material for amplifying TCR beta CDR3 regions consisted of RNA transcripts. When the TCR CDR3 underwent first-round RT-PCR, the HTBI primer set was used. One entry per CDR3 protein, called by TCRdb with MiXCR from the multiplex PCR reads. The table lists under 350,000 distinct CDR3 sequences, roughly 15% of them singletons.

This TCR derives from a woman between 35 and 50 years old with Graves' ophthalmopathy. The chain employs TRBV18 and TRBJ2-3; D gene ambiguous. The sequenced sample was blood. The CDR3 nucleotides are TGTGCCAGCTCACTGCAGGTGAGAGATACGCAGTATTTT. Its protein is CASSLQVRDTQYF.